What follows is one TCR beta chain and its context. In germline, CDR1 is SEHNR, CDR2 FQNEAQ (reference sequence). The CDR3 extends over 13 amino acids. Profiling relied on immunoSEQ multiplex PCR, and the TCRdb table lists in-frame clones only, not all of them. The sample holds about a million clones; approximately 77% are singletons and the top ten take more than 0.85%. The source of the sample is a study of shared clonotypes between healthy human individuals. The chain employs TRBV7-9 and TRBJ1-4; TRBD1 is a possible D gene (5 bases). The sequenced material came from memory CD4+ T cells from PBMCs. Subset given: CD45RA-negative fraction. This receptor was identified in a man between 18 and 29 years old in good health. Some clones in this sample may be carry-over from other donors' samples. The DNA of the CDR3 is TGTGCATCGTCTGGAGGGGAGGGAGAAAAACTGTTTTTT. Its protein product is CASSGGEGEKLFF.